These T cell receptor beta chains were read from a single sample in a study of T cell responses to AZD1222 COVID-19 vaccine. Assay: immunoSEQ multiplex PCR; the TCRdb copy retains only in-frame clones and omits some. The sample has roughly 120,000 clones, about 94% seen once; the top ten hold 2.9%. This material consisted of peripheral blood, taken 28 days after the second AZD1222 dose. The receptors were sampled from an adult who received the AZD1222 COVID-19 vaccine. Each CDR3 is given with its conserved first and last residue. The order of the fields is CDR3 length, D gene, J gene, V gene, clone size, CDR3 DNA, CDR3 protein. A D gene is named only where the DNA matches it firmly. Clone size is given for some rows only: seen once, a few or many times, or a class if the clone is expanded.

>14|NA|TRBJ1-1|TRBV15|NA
TGTGCCACCAGCAGAGATACCAGGAACACTGAAGCTTTCTTT
CATSRDTRNTEAFF
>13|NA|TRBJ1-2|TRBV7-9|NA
TGTGCCAGCAGCTTAGGCAATAACTATGGCTACACCTTC
CASSLGNNYGYTF
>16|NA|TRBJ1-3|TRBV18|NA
TGTGCCAGCACAAACCTGATGGACAATCCTGGAAACACCATATATTTT
CASTNLMDNPGNTIYF
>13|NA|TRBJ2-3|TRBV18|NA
TGTGCCAGCTCACCACCGGGTTCAGATACGCAGTATTTT
CASSPPGSDTQYF
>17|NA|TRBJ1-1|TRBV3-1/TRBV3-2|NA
TGTGCCAGCAGCCAATATGGTGCCGGGGGAGGGAACACTGAAGCTTTCTTT
CASSQYGAGGGNTEAFF
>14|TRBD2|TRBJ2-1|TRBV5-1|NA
TGCGCCAGCGCTAGCGGGAGGGCCTACAATGAGCAGTTCTTC
CASASGRAYNEQFF
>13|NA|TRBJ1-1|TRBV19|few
TGTGCCAGTAGTATAGGACAGAACACTGAAGCTTTCTTT
CASSIGQNTEAFF
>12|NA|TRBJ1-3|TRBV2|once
TGTGCCAGCAGGAGTACATCTCGGACCATATATTTT
CASRSTSRTIYF
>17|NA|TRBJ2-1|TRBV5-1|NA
TGCGCCAGCAGCCCCACCCGACTAGTGGGTTCAAACAATGAGCAGTTCTTC
CASSPTRLVGSNNEQFF
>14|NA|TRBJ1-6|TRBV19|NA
TGTGCCAGTCTGAATAGCAGCCTCAATTCACCCCTCCACTTT
CASLNSSLNSPLHF
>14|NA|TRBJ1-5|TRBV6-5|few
TGTGCCAGCAGTTACTCCCATACCAATCAGCCCCAGCATTTT
CASSYSHTNQPQHF
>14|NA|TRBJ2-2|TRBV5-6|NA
TGTGCCAGCAGCCTAGCAAGGGCCACCGGGGAGCTGTTTTTT
CASSLARATGELFF
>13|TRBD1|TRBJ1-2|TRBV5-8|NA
TGTGCCAGCAACGGACAGGGGGCTCTTGGCTACACCTTC
CASNGQGALGYTF
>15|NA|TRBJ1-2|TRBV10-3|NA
TGTGCCATCAGTGCGTGGGACGGGGAGACGAGTGGCTACACCTTC
CAISAWDGETSGYTF
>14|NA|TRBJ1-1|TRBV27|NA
TGTGCCAGCAGTTTTGCCGGACTGAACACTGAAGCTTTCTTT
CASSFAGLNTEAFF
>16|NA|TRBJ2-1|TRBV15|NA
TGTGCCACCAGCAGAGATTTAGTAGCCGGAGTTAATGAGCAGTTCTTC
CATSRDLVAGVNEQFF
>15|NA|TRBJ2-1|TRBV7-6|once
TGTGCCAGCAGCTTAGTGCGGGAAGGGACCAATGAGCAGTTCTTC
CASSLVREGTNEQFF
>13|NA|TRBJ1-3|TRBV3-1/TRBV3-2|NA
TGTGCCAGCAGCCCGAACCTGAGAAACACCATATATTTT
CASSPNLRNTIYF
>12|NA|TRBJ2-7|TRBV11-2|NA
TGTGCCAGCAGCTTAGGCCTCTACGAGCAGTACTTC
CASSLGLYEQYF
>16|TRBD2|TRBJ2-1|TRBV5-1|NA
TGCGCCAGCAGCCAACTAGCGGGCGGTAGGTACAATGAGCAGTTCTTC
CASSQLAGGRYNEQFF
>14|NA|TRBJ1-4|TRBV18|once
TGTGCCAGCTCACCCGGGGCCGCCCACGAAAAACTGTTTTTT
CASSPGAAHEKLFF
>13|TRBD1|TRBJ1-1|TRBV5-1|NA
TGCGCCAGCAGCGCGACAGGGACCAGGCAAGCTTTCTTT
CASSATGTRQAFF
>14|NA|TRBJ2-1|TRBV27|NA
TGTGCCAGCAGCCCATGGGGGCCGGCGGATGAGCAGTTCTTC
CASSPWGPADEQFF
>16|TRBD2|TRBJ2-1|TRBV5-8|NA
TGTGCCAGCAGCCGAGGCGGGACTAGAGACTACAATGAGCAGTTCTTC
CASSRGGTRDYNEQFF
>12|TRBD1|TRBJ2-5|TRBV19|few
TGTGCCAGTAGACAGGGGCAAGAGACCCAGTACTTC
CASRQGQETQYF
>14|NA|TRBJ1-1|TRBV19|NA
TGTGCCAGTATCGGGGAAACAGGGAACACTGAAGCTTTCTTT
CASIGETGNTEAFF
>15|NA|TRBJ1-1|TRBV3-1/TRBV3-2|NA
TGTGCCAGCAGCCAAGTCTTGATGGTCCCCACTGAAGCTTTCTTT
CASSQVLMVPTEAFF
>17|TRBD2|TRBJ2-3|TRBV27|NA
TGTGCCAGCAGTCCCCTCAAACTAGCGGTGGTCTCAGATACGCAGTATTTT
CASSPLKLAVVSDTQYF
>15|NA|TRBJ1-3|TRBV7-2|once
TGTGCCAGCAGCTTATTGATAGGGGCTGGAAACACCATATATTTT
CASSLLIGAGNTIYF
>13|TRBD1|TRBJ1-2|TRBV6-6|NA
TGTGCCAGCAGTCAATACAGGGGCTCTGGCTACACCTTC
CASSQYRGSGYTF